Presented here are 31 T cell receptor beta chains from one specimen sequenced in a study of T cells after yellow fever vaccination. One entry per CDR3 protein, called by TCRdb with MiXCR from the 5' RACE reads. This table has 300,000 or so distinct CDR3 sequences, around 6.8% appearing once. Here the sequenced sample was PBMCs, taken approximately 47 days after the first yellow fever vaccination. The receptors were sampled from a man in his late teens or twenties who received the YFV17D yellow fever vaccine.

This clonotype was found a few times. This rearrangement joins TRBV15 to TRBJ2-2; 9 positions agree with TRBD1. Looked up from germline, CDR1 is LNHNV and CDR2 is YYDKDF (reference sequence). The V gene end was trimmed by 2 bases and the J gene end by 4 bases; junction bases not matched to a gene: 5. The CDR3 spans 16 residues. The CDR3 loop reads CATSRSRDRVTGELFF. CDR3 coding DNA: TGTGCCACCAGCAGATCCCGGGACAGGGTCACCGGGGAGCTGTTTTTT.

This clonotype was picked up a small number of times. V usage is TRBV18 and J usage is TRBJ2-3; no reliable D call. V lost 4 bases to trimming and J lost 4 bases, with 27 bases between them. Per the germline V gene, CDR1 is KGHSH and CDR2 is LQKENI. The CDR3 is 19 residues long. CDR3 amino acids: CASSLYLDRRAQVADTQYF. The CDR3 nucleotides read TGTGCCAGCTCACTTTACCTCGACCGACGAGCCCAAGTCGCAGATACGCAGTATTTT.

This clonotype was detected only a few times. This chain links TRBV5-1 with TRBJ1-5, with D possibly being TRBD1 (6 bases). The CDR3 extends over 14 amino acids. V shed 4 bases and J shed 6 bases, with 14 bases lying between them. Germline values: CDR1 SGHRS, CDR2 YFSETQ. The DNA for the CDR3 is TGCGCCAGCAGCGAACAGGGTTTTGGTCAGCCCCAGCATTTT. Its protein is CASSEQGFGQPQHF. Drawing the rest from reference TRBV5-1 and TRBJ1-5, the complete variable domain is KAGVTQTPRYLIKTRGQQVTLSCSPISGHRSVSWYQQTPGQGLQFLFEYFSETQRNKGNFPGRFSGRQFSNSRSEMNVSTLELGDSALYLCASSEQGFGQPQHFGDGTRLSIL.

The genes are TRBV4-3 and TRBJ1-1, with no clear D. V lost 1 base, J lost 5 bases, and 8 bases lay in between. Germline values: CDR1 LGHNA, CDR2 YSLEER. This CDR3 comprises 13 residues. The CDR3, as DNA: TGCGCCAGCAGCCAAGTTGCCGGGACTGAAGCTTTCTTT. As protein: CASSQVAGTEAFF.

The gene calls are TRBV4-2 and TRBJ1-2; D might be TRBD1 (5 bases). Trimming took 1 base from V and 2 from J, leaving 14 bases between them. This CDR3 has 16 residues. CDR1 and CDR2 (germline): LGHNA, YNFKEQ. The CDR3 DNA follows: TGTGCCAGCAGCCAAGGAATTTGGGGGTCCAACTATGGCTACACCTTC. This sequence encodes CASSQGIWGSNYGYTF.

The chain recombines TRBV9 with TRBJ1-6, with D possibly TRBD1 on 5 matching bases. This CDR3 spans 15 amino acids. Germline V gives CDR1 SGDLS, CDR2 YYNGEE. V was shortened by 3 bases and J by 4 bases, with 11 bases between the two germline ends. The CDR3 region is CASSGGSTYNSPLHF. The CDR3 nucleotides are TGTGCCAGCAGCGGGGGCAGCACTTATAATTCACCCCTCCACTTT.

The V gene is TRBV29-1, the J gene TRBJ1-5; D not resolved. The germline gives CDR1 SQVTM, CDR2 ANQGSEA. Trimming stripped 6 bases from V and 2 bases from J, with 8 bases between. CDR3 length equals 12 residues. The CDR3 nucleotides read TGCAGCGTGCTGACGGGCAATCAGCCCCAGCATTTT. Amino acids: CSVLTGNQPQHF.

This sequence joins TRBV28 and TRBJ1-3; D is unresolved. The germline CDR1 and CDR2 sequences are MDHEN and SYDVKM. V lost 6 bases, J lost 1 base, and 16 bases lay in between. The CDR3 has 16 residues. This CDR3 is CASSYSEGSSGNTIYF. The CDR3 region has the DNA TGTGCCAGCAGCTATTCCGAGGGTTCTTCTGGAAACACCATATATTTT.

This clonotype was seen a few times. V gene TRBV20-1 combines with J gene TRBJ2-1; D tentatively fits TRBD1 or TRBD2 (6 bases each). Germline assignment: CDR1 DFQATT and CDR2 SNEGSKA (reference sequence). The length of the CDR3 is 14 residues. V shed 0 bases and J shed 2 bases, with 8 bases lying between them. The CDR3 nucleotides are TGCAGTGCTAGAGACGGGGGCCCCTACAATGAGCAGTTCTTC. Amino acid sequence: CSARDGGPYNEQFF.

This clonotype showed up many times. The chain employs TRBV4-2 and TRBJ2-6; the D is unclear. Looked up from germline, CDR1 is LGHNA and CDR2 is YNFKEQ. The CDR3 consists of 15 residues. V was cut by 3 bases and J by 2 bases, with 8 bases left in between. The CDR3 reads CASSHGVAGANVLTF. The CDR3 DNA reads TGTGCCAGCAGCCATGGTGTTGCTGGGGCCAACGTCCTGACTTTC.

The table lists this clonotype with a few counts. V gene TRBV19 combines with J gene TRBJ1-5; D uncertain. V was pared by 5 bases and J by 5 bases, with 13 bases between. Looked up from germline, CDR1 is LNHDA and CDR2 is SQIVND (reference sequence). The CDR3 is made up of 14 amino acids. In DNA form, the CDR3 reads TGTGCCAGTAGTGGCAGCAGCTACTATCAGCCCCAGCATTTT. Its translation: CASSGSSYYQPQHF.

The chain couples TRBV7-9 to TRBJ1-6, with a possible D match to TRBD1 (6 bases). The CDR3 spans 12 residues. The V gene lost 5 bases and the J gene lost 14 bases, with 13 bases spanning the gap. Germline CDR1 is SEHNR and CDR2 is FQNEAQ (reference sequence). The CDR3 DNA reads as TGTGCCAGCAGCCCAGGGGACCAAGCCCTCCACTTT. It is translated as CASSPGDQALHF.

This clonotype was observed at least ten times. This chain uses TRBV7-3 with TRBJ2-2, with 7 positions matching TRBD2. This CDR3 contains 16 residues. Germline V CDR1 and CDR2: SGHTA, FQGTGA. Germline trimming cut 5 bases from V and 4 bases from J; bases unmatched to any gene: 10. The CDR3 nucleotides are TGTGCCAGCAGCCCTGGGAGGGCCTCGGGCACCGGGGAGCTGTTTTTT. It encodes CASSPGRASGTGELFF.

This clonotype was picked up many times. The chain carries TRBV29-1 and TRBJ1-1, with a possible D match to TRBD1 (5 bases). The CDR3 totals 13 residues. Germline V CDR1 and CDR2: SQVTM, ANQGSEA. The V gene lost 4 bases and the J gene lost 1 base, with 10 bases spanning the gap. Here the CDR3 reads CSVVRQPNTEAFF. The DNA of the CDR3 is TGCAGCGTTGTTCGACAGCCGAACACTGAAGCTTTCTTT. Full variable domain (missing parts from reference TRBV29-1 and TRBJ1-1): SAVISQKPSRDICQRGTSLTIQCQVDSQVTMMFWYRQQPGQSLTLIATANQGSEATYESGFVIDKFPISRPNLTFSTLTVSNMSPEDSSIYLCSVVRQPNTEAFFGQGTRLTVV.

This clonotype was seen a handful of times. The chain is built from TRBV6-5 and TRBJ2-6; no reliable D call. The germline V gene has CDR1 MNHEY and CDR2 SVGAGI. The CDR3 totals 16 residues. The germline V and J ends were trimmed by 4 bases and 2 bases, with 12 bases remaining between them. In DNA, the CDR3 is TGTGCCAGCAGTTTCTCTCTTCGAACTGGGGCCAACGTCCTGACTTTC. The encoded protein is CASSFSLRTGANVLTF.

This clonotype was observed a few times. The chain has TRBV6-2 or TRBV6-3 and TRBJ1-6, with D maybe TRBD1 (6 bases). CDR1 is MNHEY and CDR2 is SVGEGT in the germline V gene. The CDR3 has 16 residues. V was clipped by 7 bases and J by 0 bases, with 13 bases between them. DNA of the CDR3: TGTGCCAGCAAGGGGGACGGAAGCTCCTATAATTCACCCCTCCACTTT. Its protein product is CASKGDGSSYNSPLHF.

This chain connects TRBV11-2 to TRBJ2-5, with D possibly matching TRBD2 (7 bases). CDR3 length: 16 amino acids. Looked up from germline, CDR1 is SGHAT and CDR2 is FQNNGV. The V end lost 5 bases, the J end lost 3 bases, and 19 bases lay between the germline ends. The DNA of the CDR3 is TGTGCCAGCAGCCCCCGGGGGGCCAGGGGAAAAGAGACCCAGTACTTC. Its protein product is CASSPRGARGKETQYF.

This clonotype was observed a handful of times. This chain joins TRBV12-3 or TRBV12-4 and TRBJ2-1; D is unresolved. The CDR3 is 17 residues long. Trimming pared 7 bases from V and 1 base from J, leaving 20 bases between. This CDR3 is CASTLGAAGGSYNEQFF. For the CDR3, the DNA is TGTGCCAGCACCCTGGGTGCGGCAGGTGGGTCCTACAATGAGCAGTTCTTC.

This clonotype was seen a few times. The chain joins TRBV9 to TRBJ1-1, with 7 bases lining up with TRBD1. Germline V lookup: CDR1 SGDLS, CDR2 YYNGEE. The CDR3 covers 14 residues. V was pared by 4 bases and J by 6 bases, with 9 bases of the junction left unmatched. The CDR3 coding sequence is TGTGCCAGCAGCTCCCGGGACAGCATCGCTGAAGCTTTCTTT. This sequence encodes CASSSRDSIAEAFF.

A few counts support this clonotype. This chain uses TRBV20-1 with TRBJ2-7; 8 bases fit TRBD1. V lost 6 bases and J lost 3; bases outside the gene matches: 7. Per the germline V gene, CDR1 is DFQATT and CDR2 is SNEGSKA (reference sequence). This CDR3 comprises 13 residues. In DNA form, the CDR3 reads TGCAGTGCGAGACAGGGGACCTACTACGAGCAGTACTTC. Its translation: CSARQGTYYEQYF.

The V gene is TRBV10-3, the J gene TRBJ1-6; tentative D call: TRBD1 (6 bases). This CDR3 region has 13 residues. Trimming stripped 10 bases from V and 7 bases from J, with 14 bases between. Germline CDR1 is ENHRY and CDR2 is SYGVKD. The CDR3 DNA follows: TGTGCCACCGGAGGGCAGGGGAATTCACCCCTCCACTTT. Translated: CATGGQGNSPLHF.

This clonotype was seen ten or more times. The genes are TRBV19 and TRBJ1-5; 9 bases fit TRBD1. V lost 5 bases to trimming and J lost 2 bases; unmatched junction nucleotides: 7. The CDR3 length is 16 residues. The V gene's germline CDR1 is LNHDA and CDR2 SQIVND (reference sequence). CDR3 nucleotide sequence: TGTGCCAGTAGTGCCACAGGGGGCGGAGGCAATCAGCCCCAGCATTTT. It translates to CASSATGGGGNQPQHF.

This clonotype appeared a few times. The genes are TRBV28 and TRBJ2-7, with 7 bases aligning to TRBD2. The V gene's germline CDR1 is MDHEN and CDR2 SYDVKM. This CDR3 contains 14 residues. With V trimmed by 7 bases and J by 2 bases, 8 bases remained unmatched. The CDR3, as DNA: TGTGCCAGCACCCATCGGACTAGTCCCTACGAGCAGTACTTC. Protein: CASTHRTSPYEQYF.

At least ten counts were recorded for this clonotype. The rearrangement joins TRBV7-2 to TRBJ1-2; TRBD1 matches at 7 bases. J lost 8 bases, V lost 1 base, and 7 bases had no gene match. The CDR3 has 14 amino acids. In germline, CDR1 is SGHTA, CDR2 FQGNSA. The CDR3: CASSLGQGPKGYTF. CDR3 nucleotides: TGTGCCAGCAGCTTAGGACAGGGCCCTAAAGGCTACACCTTC.

A note on this clonotype: A much larger clonotype is one base distant, so this may be a read error. The rearrangement joins TRBV29-1 to TRBJ2-5; TRBD2 matches 11 bases. The germline gives CDR1 SQVTM, CDR2 ANQGSEA. The CDR3 has 14 amino acids. The CDR3 nucleotides read TGCAGCGTTAAGACTAGCGGGGACCAAGAGACCAAGTACTTC. Protein: CSVKTSGDQETKYF.

This clonotype was counted many times. The V call is TRBV20-1, the J call TRBJ2-2; perhaps TRBD1 as D (5 bases). V gave up 6 bases and J gave up 2 bases, with 16 bases separating them. CDR1 is DFQATT and CDR2 is SNEGSKA in the germline V gene (reference sequence). The CDR3 sequence is 15 residues long. This CDR3 is CSATASGPNTGELFF. DNA for the CDR3: TGCAGTGCGACAGCATCCGGGCCAAACACCGGGGAGCTGTTTTTT.

Points on this clonotype: Since a much larger clone is just one base distant, this may be a read error. The chain combines TRBV7-6 with TRBJ2-1; maybe TRBD1 (6 bases). CDR1 is SGHVS and CDR2 is FNYEAQ in the germline V gene. There are 13 residues in the CDR3. CDR3 loop: CDSSLAGDNEQFF. The CDR3 DNA follows: TGTGACAGCAGCTTAGCAGGGGACAATGAGCAGTTCTTC.

This sequence joins TRBV20-1 and TRBJ2-3; D possibly corresponds to TRBD2 (7 bases). The germline V gene has CDR1 DFQATT and CDR2 SNEGSKA (reference sequence). The CDR3 runs to 16 residues. V shed 1 base and J shed 4 bases, with 18 bases lying between them. The CDR3, as DNA: TGCAGTGCTAGAGTAGGGGGGGGGGCTGGATCAGATACGCAGTATTTT. The encoded protein is CSARVGGGAGSDTQYF.

This clonotype was seen a handful of times. The chain links TRBV3-1 to TRBJ2-5; D may be TRBD1 (6 bases). The CDR3 consists of 14 residues. CDR1 and CDR2 (germline): LGHDT, YNNKEL (reference sequence). The V and J ends lost 2 bases and 3 bases respectively, with 10 bases between them. DNA of the CDR3: TGTGCCAGCAGCCAACAGGGGAGAGAAGAGACCCAGTACTTC. It is translated as CASSQQGREETQYF.

This clonotype was seen only once. The chain employs TRBV5-6 and TRBJ1-2; D may be TRBD1 (6 bases). This CDR3 is built from 13 residues. Trimming left V 3 bases short and J 8 bases short, with 14 bases between. Germline CDR1 is SGHDT and CDR2 is YYEEEE. The CDR3 nucleotides read TGTGCCAGCAGCTCCGGAGGGGGGGACGGCTACACCTTC. Translating gives CASSSGGGDGYTF.

J is TRBJ2-3 and V is TRBV7-2, with D unresolved. There are 15 residues in the CDR3. V shed 3 bases and J shed 0 bases, with 10 bases lying between them. The V gene's germline CDR1 is SGHTA and CDR2 FQGNSA. CDR3 protein: CASSLEYLSTDTQYF. Here the CDR3 DNA reads TGTGCCAGCAGCTTGGAGTACCTTAGCACAGATACGCAGTATTTT.